The 10 T cell receptor beta chains in this list originate from one sample, sequenced in a study of cytomegalovirus exposure and HLA in healthy donors. With 60 Vbeta and 13 Jbeta primers, the PCR was carried out. The assay was immunoSEQ multiplex PCR, and TCRdb's table has in-frame clones only and misses some. The table shows some 170,000 clones, with roughly four fifths occurring only once. Sequencing used PBMCs. The receptors stem from a man aged 45-65 years in good health and CMV-seropositive.

V and J are TRBV2 and TRBJ1-1; D remains unclear. The V and J ends lost 7 bases and 0 bases respectively, with 9 bases between them. The germline gives CDR1 SNHLY, CDR2 FYNNEI. This CDR3 comprises 13 residues. CDR3 bases: TGTGCCAGCAACAGCATCATGAACACTGAAGCTTTCTTT. Its translation is CASNSIMNTEAFF.

A note on this clone: One junction end does not reproduce the germline sequence, and a read error may be involved. The same CDR3 also results from other DNA sequences found in this sample. This chain joins TRBV2 and TRBJ1-1; D not resolved. The CDR3 extends over 14 amino acids. Germline-derived CDR1 and CDR2 are SNHLY and FYNNEI. The CDR3 protein is CASSAEEMNTEAFF. The CDR3 nucleotides are TGTGCCAGCAGTGCGGAGGAGATGAATACTGAAGCTTTCTTT.

The gene calls are TRBV10-3 and TRBJ2-3; 7 bases are a match to TRBD2. Germline CDR1 reads ENHRY; CDR2 reads SYGVKD. This CDR3 is built from 14 residues. Trimming cost V 4 bases and J 5 bases; bases outside gene matches: 6. CDR3 sequence reads: CAISASGMRDTQYF. CDR3 DNA sequence: TGTGCCATCAGTGCAAGCGGGATGAGAGATACGCAGTATTTT.

The chain carries TRBV29-1 and TRBJ2-2, with TRBD2 identical over 7 bases. Trimming at V came to 6 bases and at J to 2 bases, leaving 9 bases not matched to a gene. Germline V gene lookup returns CDR1 SQVTM and CDR2 ANQGSEA. This CDR3 region has 15 residues. The CDR3 DNA sequence: TGCAGCGTCGTCGCCCCGGGACTAAACACCGGGGAGCTGTTTTTT. Amino acids: CSVVAPGLNTGELFF.

The rearrangement joins TRBV14 to TRBJ1-1; no clear D. Germline V gene lookup returns CDR1 SGHDN and CDR2 FVKESK. V lost 1 base and J 1 base, leaving 7 bases between the germline ends. The CDR3 extends over 14 amino acids. The CDR3 spells CASSQGTPNTEAFF. As DNA, the CDR3 is TGTGCCAGCAGCCAAGGAACACCGAACACTGAAGCTTTCTTT.

This clone was counted only a few times. This chain connects TRBV15 to TRBJ2-6; weak D call: TRBD2 (6 bases). The CDR3 runs 16 residues. V lost 0 bases and J lost 2, with 8 bases in between. Germline CDR1 LNHNV, CDR2 YYDKDF (reference sequence). DNA of the CDR3: TGTGCCACCAGCAGAGACCGGGGGACTGGGGCCAACGTCCTGACTTTC. Its protein is CATSRDRGTGANVLTF.

The CDR3 loop is CASSLFGGGFSYNEQFF. CDR3 DNA: TGTGCCAGCAGCTTATTCGGCGGGGGGTTCTCCTACAATGAGCAGTTCTTC. The chain employs TRBV7-9 and TRBJ2-1; 8 bases align to TRBD2. Germline loops: CDR1 SEHNR, CDR2 FQNEAQ (reference sequence). The CDR3 loop spans 17 amino acids. Unmatched junction bases numbered 6, after V lost 2 bases and J lost 0 bases. Full variable domain (missing parts from reference TRBV7-9 and TRBJ2-1): DTGVSQNPRHKITKRGQNVTFRCDPISEHNRLYWYRQTLGQGPEFLTYFQNEAQLEKSRLLSDRFSAERPKGSFSTLEIQRTEQGDSAMYLCASSLFGGGFSYNEQFFGPGTRLTVL.

This chain connects TRBV5-1 to TRBJ2-3, with TRBD2 matching over 8 bases. The CDR3 length is 17 residues. The germline V gene encodes CDR1 SGHRS and CDR2 YFSETQ. V was clipped by 2 bases and J by 1 base; unmatched bases: 9. The CDR3 here is CASSFGTGGLGTDTQYF. CDR3 bases: TGCGCCAGCAGCTTTGGGACGGGGGGGCTGGGCACAGATACGCAGTATTTT.

This clone was seen a few times. V usage is TRBV6-6 and J usage is TRBJ1-5, with D possibly being TRBD1 (5 bases). The germline V and J ends were trimmed by 6 bases and 2 bases, with 14 bases remaining between them. Per the germline V gene, CDR1 is MNHNY and CDR2 is SVGAGI (reference sequence). CDR3 length: 15 amino acids. The CDR3 region is CASRGGGGGNQPQHF. CDR3 nucleotides: TGTGCCAGCAGGGGGGGAGGAGGGGGCAATCAGCCCCAGCATTTT.

The V and J genes are TRBV30 and TRBJ1-1, with a tentative D call TRBD1 (5 bases). V shed 7 bases and J shed 2 bases, with 20 bases lying between them. The CDR3 runs to 15 residues. Germline V gene data show CDR1 as GTSNPN and CDR2 as SVGIG (reference sequence). CDR3 bases: TGTGCCTTTTCCCGGGGGTTTCCAGCCAACACTGAAGCTTTCTTT. This sequence encodes CAFSRGFPANTEAFF. The entire variable domain, with the rest obtained from reference TRBV30 and TRBJ1-1, is as follows: SQTIHQWPATLVQPVGSPLSLECTVEGTSNPNLYWYRQAAGRGLQLLFYSVGIGQISSEVPQNLSASRPQDRQFILSSKKLLLSDSGFYLCAFSRGFPANTEAFFGQGTRLTVV.